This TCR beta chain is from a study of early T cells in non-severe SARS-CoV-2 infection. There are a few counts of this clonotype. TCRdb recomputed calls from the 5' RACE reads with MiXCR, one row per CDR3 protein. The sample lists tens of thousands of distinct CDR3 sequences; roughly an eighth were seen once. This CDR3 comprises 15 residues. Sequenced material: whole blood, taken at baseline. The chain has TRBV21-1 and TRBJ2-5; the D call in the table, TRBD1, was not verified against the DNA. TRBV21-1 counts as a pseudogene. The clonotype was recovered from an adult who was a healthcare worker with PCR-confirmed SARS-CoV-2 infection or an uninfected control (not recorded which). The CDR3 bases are TGTGCCAGCAGCAAAGGGACACCCCAACGGGAGACCCAGTACTTC. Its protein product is CASSKGTPQRETQYF.